This T cell receptor beta chain comes out of a study of blood T cell repertoires in COVID-19. Between the trimmed V and J ends, which lost 6 bases and 7 bases, there was a span of 25 bases. Germline loops: CDR1 WSHSY, CDR2 SAAADI. This CDR3 has 16 amino acids. Method: immunoSEQ multiplex PCR; TCRdb's copy keeps in-frame clones and lacks some. Of tens of thousands of clones in the sample, about 63% were seen once. The chain links TRBV10-2 to TRBJ2-7; tentative D call: TRBD1 (5 bases). This TCR came from a woman in her 70s with acute or convalescent COVID-19. Sequences were obtained from peripheral blood. CDR3 coding DNA: TGCGCCAGCAGCCGACGATCACCCATAGGGGCCGAGGAGCAGTACTTC. It yields the protein CASSRRSPIGAEEQYF.